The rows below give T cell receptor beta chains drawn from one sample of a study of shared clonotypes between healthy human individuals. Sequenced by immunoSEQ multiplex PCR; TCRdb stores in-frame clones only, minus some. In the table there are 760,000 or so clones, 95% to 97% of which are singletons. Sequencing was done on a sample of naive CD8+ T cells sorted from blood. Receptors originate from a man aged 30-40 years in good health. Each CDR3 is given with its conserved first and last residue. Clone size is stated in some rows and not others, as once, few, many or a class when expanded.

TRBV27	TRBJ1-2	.	CASTFALGYGYTF
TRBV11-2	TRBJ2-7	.	CASRGFGGSSYEQYF
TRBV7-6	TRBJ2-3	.	CASSLGRGGGLDTQYF
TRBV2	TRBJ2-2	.	CASSRRGRGELFF
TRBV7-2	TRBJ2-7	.	CASSLPSGPKRGYEQYF
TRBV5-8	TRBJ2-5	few	CASSLVLAEGKTQYF
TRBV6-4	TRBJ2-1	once	CASSEWGSSYNEQFF
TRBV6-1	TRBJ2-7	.	CASSEEILADTYEQYF
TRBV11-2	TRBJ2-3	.	CASSIDSLRPRTDTQYF
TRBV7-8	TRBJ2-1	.	CASSSLAGEYNEQFF
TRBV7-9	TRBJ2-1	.	CASSPPPSGREYNEQFF
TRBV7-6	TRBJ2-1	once	CASSFEGLAGYNEQFF
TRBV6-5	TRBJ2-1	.	CASSYSSRANEQFF
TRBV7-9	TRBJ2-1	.	CASSSRDSSYNEQFF
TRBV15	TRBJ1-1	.	CATSRERTENTEAFF
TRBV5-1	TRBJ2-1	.	CASSLGRTNEQFF
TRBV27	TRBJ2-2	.	CASSLAATGELFF
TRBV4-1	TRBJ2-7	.	CASSQGSGSSRVQYF
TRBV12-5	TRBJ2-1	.	CASGPGGYNEQFF
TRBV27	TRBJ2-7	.	CASRPLSYGGGGEQYF
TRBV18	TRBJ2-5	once	CASSPGLAGPGETQYF
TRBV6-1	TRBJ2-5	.	CATIAWAFQETQYF